The rows below give T cell receptor beta chains drawn from one sample of a study of early T cells in non-severe SARS-CoV-2 infection. Using its own MiXCR run on the 5' RACE reads, TCRdb lists one record per CDR3 protein. The table lists over 50,000 distinct CDR3 sequences, about 12% of them singletons. Source material: whole blood. Every receptor here comes from an adult who was a healthcare worker with PCR-confirmed SARS-CoV-2 infection or an uninfected control (not recorded which). Both conserved end residues are part of each CDR3. Fields, in order: D gene, clone size, J gene, V gene, CDR3 protein, CDR3 DNA. A D gene is named only where the DNA matches it firmly. Clone size is shown for a subset of rows, as once, few, many or a class of expanded clone.

D: NA
size: many
J: TRBJ1-2
V: TRBV30
CDR3: CAWSVSVGYGYTF
DNA: TGTGCCTGGAGTGTATCCGTTGGCTATGGCTACACCTTC

D: NA
size: medium-sized
J: TRBJ2-1
V: TRBV9
CDR3: CASSVDDRPHNEQFF
DNA: TGTGCCAGCAGCGTGGACGACAGGCCCCACAATGAGCAGTTCTTC

D: TRBD1
size: NA
J: TRBJ1-3
V: TRBV6-5
CDR3: CASSSHGTGGNTIYF
DNA: TGTGCCAGCAGTTCTCACGGGACAGGGGGAAACACCATATATTTT

D: NA
size: few
J: TRBJ2-1
V: TRBV11-3
CDR3: CASSLVRSQTYNEQFF
DNA: TGTGCCAGCAGCTTAGTCCGTTCGCAAACCTACAATGAGCAGTTCTTC

D: TRBD1
size: NA
J: TRBJ2-7
V: TRBV16
CDR3: CASSQGQGLYEQYF
DNA: TGTGCCAGCAGCCAAGGACAGGGACTCTACGAGCAGTACTTC

D: NA
size: many
J: TRBJ2-7
V: TRBV27
CDR3: CASSLSGSSYEQYF
DNA: TGTGCCAGCAGTTTATCGGGTTCCTCCTACGAGCAGTACTTC

D: NA
size: few
J: TRBJ2-3
V: TRBV6-1
CDR3: CASVTVPARRPDTQYF
DNA: TGTGCCAGCGTTACAGTCCCCGCTAGGAGGCCAGATACGCAGTATTTT

D: NA
size: NA
J: TRBJ2-1
V: TRBV6-5
CDR3: CASSFSQGSFREQFF
DNA: TGTGCCAGCAGTTTTTCCCAGGGGTCCTTTCGCGAGCAGTTCTTC

D: NA
size: many
J: TRBJ1-2
V: TRBV29-1
CDR3: CSVSSGQGYGYTF
DNA: TGCAGCGTTTCGAGCGGTCAGGGCTATGGCTACACCTTC

D: TRBD2
size: few
J: TRBJ2-2
V: TRBV5-4
CDR3: CASSLDRETVGLAGEGHTGELFF
DNA: TGTGCCAGCAGCCTAGACAGGGAAACGGTGGGACTAGCGGGAGAGGGGCACACCGGGGAGCTGTTTTTT

D: NA
size: many
J: TRBJ2-2
V: TRBV11-3
CDR3: CASSPGGGPTAGELFF
DNA: TGTGCCAGCAGCCCCGGCGGCGGTCCAACAGCCGGGGAGCTGTTTTTT

D: NA
size: NA
J: TRBJ1-2
V: TRBV5-5
CDR3: CASSLEELGGGYTF
DNA: TGTGCCAGCAGCTTAGAGGAATTGGGAGGCGGCTACACCTTC

D: NA
size: many
J: TRBJ1-1
V: TRBV7-2
CDR3: CASSLDVNTEAFF
DNA: TGTGCCAGCAGCTTAGATGTGAACACTGAAGCTTTCTTT

D: NA
size: many
J: TRBJ2-1
V: TRBV3-1
CDR3: CASSQGVSGKSSYNEQFF
DNA: TGTGCCAGCAGCCAAGGGGTCTCAGGAAAGAGCTCCTACAATGAGCAGTTCTTC

D: NA
size: many
J: TRBJ2-3
V: TRBV12-2
CDR3: CASRLAYKTGGFKTDTQYF
DNA: TGTGCAAGTCGCTTAGCGTATAAGACAGGCGGATTCAAAACAGATACGCAGTATTTT

D: TRBD2
size: few
J: TRBJ2-2
V: TRBV20-1
CDR3: CSASVASGNTGELFF
DNA: TGCAGTGCTAGTGTGGCTAGCGGGAACACCGGGGAGCTGTTTTTT

D: TRBD1
size: many
J: TRBJ2-3
V: TRBV7-9
CDR3: CASSPGGSTDTQYF
DNA: TGTGCCAGCTCCCCAGGGGGTTCCACAGATACGCAGTATTTT

D: TRBD1
size: NA
J: TRBJ2-7
V: TRBV6-1
CDR3: CASGSGTGVYEQYF
DNA: TGTGCCAGCGGGTCCGGGACAGGGGTCTACGAGCAGTACTTC

D: NA
size: NA
J: TRBJ2-2
V: TRBV5-6
CDR3: CASSPPGPFVPGELFF
DNA: TGTGCCAGCAGCCCACCGGGACCCTTTGTACCCGGGGAGCTGTTTTTT

D: TRBD1
size: many
J: TRBJ1-2
V: TRBV5-1
CDR3: CASSLGDRGYYGYTF
DNA: TGCGCCAGCAGCTTGGGCGACAGGGGTTACTATGGCTACACCTTC

D: NA
size: NA
J: TRBJ2-7
V: TRBV28
CDR3: CASSGPLGYSYEQYF
DNA: TGTGCCAGCAGTGGCCCCCTTGGGTACTCCTACGAGCAGTACTTC

D: NA
size: NA
J: TRBJ2-3
V: TRBV12-3/TRBV12-4
CDR3: CASSLGVPRQYF
DNA: TGTGCCAGCAGTTTAGGGGTCCCTCGCCAGTATTTT

D: NA
size: few
J: TRBJ2-5
V: TRBV7-2
CDR3: CASSLIQETQYF
DNA: TGTGCCAGCAGCTTGATACAAGAGACCCAGTACTTC

D: NA
size: many
J: TRBJ2-1
V: TRBV25-1
CDR3: CASSESRYNEQFF
DNA: TGTGCCAGCAGTGAATCCAGATACAATGAGCAGTTCTTC

D: TRBD1
size: many
J: TRBJ1-1
V: TRBV18
CDR3: CASSPRAGGTGNTEAFF
DNA: TGTGCCAGCTCACCAAGGGCAGGGGGCACGGGGAACACTGAAGCTTTCTTT

D: TRBD2
size: many
J: TRBJ2-3
V: TRBV5-6
CDR3: CASSLSAGARTDTQYF
DNA: TGTGCCAGCAGCTTGTCGGCGGGAGCTAGAACAGATACGCAGTATTTT

D: TRBD2
size: NA
J: TRBJ2-1
V: TRBV28
CDR3: CASSPWTSGGRPGVYNEQFF
DNA: TGTGCCAGCAGTCCATGGACTAGCGGGGGCCGCCCTGGGGTTTACAATGAGCAGTTCTTC

D: NA
size: NA
J: TRBJ1-1
V: TRBV6-5
CDR3: CASRYRGEGTEAFF
DNA: TGTGCCAGCAGATACCGGGGGGAGGGCACTGAAGCTTTCTTT

D: TRBD2
size: NA
J: TRBJ2-1
V: TRBV5-8
CDR3: CASSIAGTSGYSYNEQFF
DNA: TGTGCCAGCAGCATTGCCGGGACTAGCGGGTACTCCTACAATGAGCAGTTCTTC

D: NA
size: many
J: TRBJ1-2
V: TRBV6-1
CDR3: CASMVISNYGYTF
DNA: TGTGCCAGCATGGTCATTTCCAACTATGGCTACACCTTC

D: TRBD1
size: many
J: TRBJ1-1
V: TRBV18
CDR3: CASSSSRGPKNTEAFF
DNA: TGTGCCAGCTCAAGCTCAAGGGGGCCTAAGAACACTGAAGCTTTCTTT

D: NA
size: NA
J: TRBJ2-1
V: TRBV29-1
CDR3: CSLLTGLQKGEQFF
DNA: TGCAGCTTACTAACGGGGCTGCAGAAGGGAGAGCAGTTCTTC

D: NA
size: many
J: TRBJ2-3
V: TRBV15
CDR3: CATSTLGGPSADTQYF
DNA: TGTGCCACCAGCACCCTTGGGGGCCCCAGCGCAGATACGCAGTATTTT

D: NA
size: many
J: TRBJ2-1
V: TRBV7-6
CDR3: CASTILPGTEQFF
DNA: TGTGCCAGCACGATCCTGCCTGGCACTGAGCAGTTCTTC

D: NA
size: many
J: TRBJ2-1
V: TRBV2
CDR3: CASSEGPGLVYNEQFF
DNA: TGTGCCAGCAGTGAAGGTCCGGGTCTGGTCTACAATGAGCAGTTCTTC

D: TRBD2
size: many
J: TRBJ2-3
V: TRBV5-5
CDR3: CASSLGASGAADTQYF
DNA: TGTGCCAGCAGCTTGGGGGCTAGCGGGGCTGCAGATACGCAGTATTTT

D: TRBD1
size: many
J: TRBJ1-5
V: TRBV7-6
CDR3: CASSLDVTGGGQPQHF
DNA: TGTGCCAGCAGCTTAGATGTGACAGGGGGCGGGCAGCCCCAGCATTTT

D: NA
size: many
J: TRBJ2-1
V: TRBV29-1
CDR3: CSVETAPEQFF
DNA: TGCAGCGTTGAAACGGCGCCCGAGCAGTTCTTC

D: NA
size: few
J: TRBJ2-1
V: TRBV7-2
CDR3: CASSLEVWGTNNEQFF
DNA: TGTGCCAGCAGCTTAGAAGTTTGGGGGACCAACAATGAGCAGTTCTTC

D: NA
size: many
J: TRBJ2-2
V: TRBV7-3
CDR3: CASSPNGRNGELFF
DNA: TGTGCCAGCAGCCCTAACGGCCGGAACGGGGAGCTGTTTTTT

D: TRBD1
size: many
J: TRBJ2-3
V: TRBV12-3/TRBV12-4
CDR3: CATSGWDRLSTDTQYF
DNA: TGTGCCACCTCCGGTTGGGACAGACTTTCCACAGATACGCAGTATTTT

D: NA
size: many
J: TRBJ2-7
V: TRBV6-1
CDR3: CASSEIYEQYF
DNA: TGTGCCAGCAGTGAAATCTACGAGCAGTACTTC

D: TRBD1
size: few
J: TRBJ1-1
V: TRBV29-1
CDR3: CSVVRTGGEAFF
DNA: TGCAGCGTTGTTCGTACAGGGGGTGAAGCTTTCTTT

D: TRBD1
size: many
J: TRBJ2-7
V: TRBV18
CDR3: CASSPLNRGEQYF
DNA: TGTGCCAGCTCACCCTTGAACAGGGGCGAGCAGTACTTC

D: NA
size: few
J: TRBJ2-5
V: TRBV15
CDR3: CATSNGGTKKTQYF
DNA: TGTGCCACCAGCAACGGAGGGACAAAGAAGACCCAGTACTTC

D: NA
size: many
J: TRBJ2-7
V: TRBV28
CDR3: CASSSPGEQYF
DNA: TGTGCCAGCAGTAGCCCGGGGGAGCAGTACTTC

D: TRBD2
size: many
J: TRBJ2-1
V: TRBV6-1
CDR3: CASSLAGGYHNEQFF
DNA: TGTGCCAGCAGTCTAGCGGGAGGGTATCACAATGAGCAGTTCTTC

D: TRBD1
size: many
J: TRBJ1-6
V: TRBV4-1
CDR3: CASSQAGDSGSPLHF
DNA: TGCGCCAGCAGCCAAGCCGGGGACAGTGGCTCACCCCTCCACTTT

D: NA
size: NA
J: TRBJ2-5
V: TRBV7-2
CDR3: CASSFLALGRETQYF
DNA: TGTGCCAGCAGCTTTCTAGCGCTGGGGAGGGAGACCCAGTACTTC

D: NA
size: NA
J: TRBJ1-2
V: TRBV4-1
CDR3: CASTRTWGDYGYTF
DNA: TGCGCCAGCACCCGTACGTGGGGTGACTATGGCTACACCTTC

D: NA
size: NA
J: TRBJ2-7
V: TRBV2
CDR3: CASSGGGGMREQYF
DNA: TGTGCCAGCAGTGGAGGGGGGGGAATGAGGGAGCAGTACTTC

D: NA
size: few
J: TRBJ2-7
V: TRBV28
CDR3: CASSLWGSF
DNA: TGTGCCAGCAGTTTATGGGGGTCCTTC

D: NA
size: many
J: TRBJ1-1
V: TRBV28
CDR3: CASSLTPTEAFF
DNA: TGTGCCAGCAGTTTAACCCCAACTGAAGCTTTCTTT

D: NA
size: many
J: TRBJ2-4
V: TRBV11-2
CDR3: CASSSMGERSLKNIQYF
DNA: TGTGCCAGCAGCTCTATGGGGGAGCGGAGCCTAAAAAACATTCAGTACTTC